These T cell receptor beta chains were read from a single sample in a study of PD-L1 blockade in urothelial cancer. Libraries were prepared by immunoSEQ multiplex PCR; TCRdb keeps only in-frame clonotypes and omits some of them. Of some 75,000 clones in the sample, more than 85% were seen once. The sample in question was PBMCs, obtained around atezolizumab (anti-PD-L1) treatment. The source is a woman older than 75 with urothelial cancer. CDR3s include the opening cysteine and the closing phenylalanine or tryptophan. A D gene is named only where the DNA matches it firmly. Clone size, where shown, is once, few, many, or a class for clones that have expanded.

J gene,V gene,clone size,D gene,CDR3 protein,CDR3 DNA
TRBJ1-1,TRBV28,.,TRBD1,CASSLWQGAPEAFF,TGTGCCAGCAGTTTATGGCAGGGGGCTCCTGAAGCTTTCTTT
TRBJ1-4,TRBV5-8,.,TRBD1,CASSNGQGGEKLFF,TGTGCCAGCAGCAACGGACAGGGGGGTGAAAAACTGTTTTTT
TRBJ1-1,TRBV21-1,.,.,CAGSAGGDRGAFF,TGTGCCGGATCCGCTGGAGGCGACCGGGGAGCTTTCTTT
TRBJ1-2,TRBV27,.,.,CASSGQSNYGYTF,TGTGCCAGCAGCGGACAGTCTAACTATGGCTACACCTTC
TRBJ2-3,TRBV28,.,.,CASSLSGMSTDTQYF,TGTGCCAGCTCCCTCTCCGGGATGAGCACAGATACGCAGTATTTT
TRBJ1-4,TRBV28,.,.,CASSGTANEKLFF,TGTGCCAGCAGCGGGACTGCCAATGAAAAACTGTTTTTT
TRBJ2-7,TRBV2,.,.,CASTTDRAYEQYF,TGTGCCAGCACTACGGACAGAGCCTACGAGCAGTACTTC
TRBJ2-2,TRBV30,once,TRBD1,CAWTKPTRTGGTGELFF,TGTGCCTGGACCAAACCAACCAGGACAGGGGGCACCGGGGAGCTGTTTTTT
TRBJ2-7,TRBV5-1,.,.,CASSLGASAINEQYF,TGCGCCAGCAGCTTGGGGGCCAGTGCTATAAACGAGCAGTACTTC
TRBJ1-2,TRBV5-6,.,.,CASSLGEVAGYTF,TGTGCCAGCAGCTTGGGGGAGGTTGCTGGCTACACCTTC
TRBJ2-2,TRBV5-1,.,.,CASSNQGTGELFF,TGCGCCAGCAGCAATCAGGGTACCGGGGAGCTGTTTTTT
TRBJ1-2,TRBV19,.,.,CASSIQQGNYGYTF,TGTGCCAGTAGTATACAGCAGGGGAACTATGGCTACACCTTC
TRBJ2-7,TRBV11-2,.,.,CASSLGGGGGQYF,TGTGCCAGCAGCTTAGGTGGCGGCGGTGGGCAGTACTTC
TRBJ1-4,TRBV28,.,.,CASSSGTNEKLFF,TGTGCCAGCAGTTCCGGGACTAATGAAAAACTGTTTTTT
TRBJ2-4,TRBV23-1,.,.,CASIGAQETAKNIQYF,TGCGCCAGCATAGGGGCTCAGGAGACAGCCAAAAACATTCAGTACTTC
TRBJ2-5,TRBV6-5,.,.,CASSYNSLETQYF,TGTGCCAGCAGTTACAACAGCCTAGAGACCCAGTACTTC
TRBJ1-1,TRBV10-1,.,TRBD1,CASSEATGGYEAFF,TGCGCCAGCAGTGAAGCGACAGGGGGCTATGAAGCTTTCTTT
TRBJ2-5,TRBV7-2,.,TRBD2,CASTPGGTSRETQYF,TGTGCCAGCACCCCGGGCGGGACTAGCAGAGAGACCCAGTACTTC
TRBJ1-5,TRBV5-1,.,TRBD1,CASSHTGVEQPQHF,TGCGCCAGCAGCCACACAGGGGTAGAGCAGCCCCAGCATTTT